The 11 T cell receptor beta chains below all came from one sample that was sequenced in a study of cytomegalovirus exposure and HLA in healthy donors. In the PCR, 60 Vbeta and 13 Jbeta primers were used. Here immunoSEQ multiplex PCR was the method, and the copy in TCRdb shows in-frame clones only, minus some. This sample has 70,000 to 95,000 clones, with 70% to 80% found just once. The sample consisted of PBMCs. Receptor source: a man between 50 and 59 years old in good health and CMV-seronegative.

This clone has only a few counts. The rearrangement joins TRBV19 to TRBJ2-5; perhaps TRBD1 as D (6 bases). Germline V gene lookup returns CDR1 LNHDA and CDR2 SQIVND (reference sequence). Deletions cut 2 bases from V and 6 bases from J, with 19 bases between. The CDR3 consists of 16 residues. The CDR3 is CASSISIGPWGQTQYF. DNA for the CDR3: TGTGCCAGTAGTATAAGTATAGGGCCCTGGGGGCAGACCCAGTACTTC.

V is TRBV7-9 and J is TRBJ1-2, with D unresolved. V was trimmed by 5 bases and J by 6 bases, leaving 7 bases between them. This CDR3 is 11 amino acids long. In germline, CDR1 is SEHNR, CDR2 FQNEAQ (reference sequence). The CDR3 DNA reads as TGTGCCAGCAGCACTGGAGATGGCTACACCTTC. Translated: CASSTGDGYTF.

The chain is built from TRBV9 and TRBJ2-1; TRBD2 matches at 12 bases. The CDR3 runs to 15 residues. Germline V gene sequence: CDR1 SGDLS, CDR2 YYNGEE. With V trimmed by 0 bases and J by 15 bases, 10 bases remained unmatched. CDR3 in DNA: TGTGCCAGCAGCGTAGATCCTAGCGGGGGGGAAGAACCGTTCTTC. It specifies CASSVDPSGGEEPFF. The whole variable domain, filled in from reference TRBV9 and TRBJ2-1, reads DSGVTQTPKHLITATGQRVTLRCSPRSGDLSVYWYQQSLDQGLQFLIQYYNGEERAKGNILERFSAQQFPDLHSELNLSSLELGDSALYFCASSVDPSGGEEPFFGPGTRLTVL.

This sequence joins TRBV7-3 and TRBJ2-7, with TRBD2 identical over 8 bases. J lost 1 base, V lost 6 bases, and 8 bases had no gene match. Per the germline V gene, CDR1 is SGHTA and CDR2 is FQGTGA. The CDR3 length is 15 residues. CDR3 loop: CASSSTSGKSYEQYF. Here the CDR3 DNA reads TGTGCCAGCAGTTCTACTAGCGGCAAATCCTACGAGCAGTACTTC.

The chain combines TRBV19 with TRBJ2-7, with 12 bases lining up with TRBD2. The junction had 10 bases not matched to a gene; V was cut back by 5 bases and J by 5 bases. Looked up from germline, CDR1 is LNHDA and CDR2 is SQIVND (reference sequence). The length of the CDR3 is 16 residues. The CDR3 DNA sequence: TGTGCCAGTAGTGGCCGCTGGACTAGCGGGGACAACGAGCAGTACTTC. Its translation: CASSGRWTSGDNEQYF.

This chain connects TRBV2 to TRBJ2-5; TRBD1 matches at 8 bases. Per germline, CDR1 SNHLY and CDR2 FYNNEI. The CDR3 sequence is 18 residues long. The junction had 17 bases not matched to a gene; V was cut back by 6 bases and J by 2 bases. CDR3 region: CASSGKLTGARQQETQYF. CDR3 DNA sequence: TGTGCCAGCAGCGGAAAATTGACAGGGGCCCGTCAACAAGAGACCCAGTACTTC. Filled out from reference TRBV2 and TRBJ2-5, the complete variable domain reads EPEVTQTPSHQVTQMGQEVILRCVPISNHLYFYWYRQILGQKVEFLVSFYNNEISEKSEIFDDQFSVERPDGSNFTLKIRSTKLEDSAMYFCASSGKLTGARQQETQYFGPGTRLLVL.

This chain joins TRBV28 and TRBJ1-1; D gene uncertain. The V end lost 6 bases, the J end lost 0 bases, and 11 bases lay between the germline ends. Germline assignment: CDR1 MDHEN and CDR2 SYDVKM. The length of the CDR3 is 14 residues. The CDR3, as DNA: TGTGCCAGCAGCCCTCGGTTGATGAACACTGAAGCTTTCTTT. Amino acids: CASSPRLMNTEAFF.

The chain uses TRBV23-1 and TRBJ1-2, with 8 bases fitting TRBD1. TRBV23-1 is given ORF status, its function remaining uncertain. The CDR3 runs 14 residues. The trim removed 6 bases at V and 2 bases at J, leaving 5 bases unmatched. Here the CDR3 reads CASSPRTGNYGYTF. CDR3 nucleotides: TGCGCCAGCAGCCCCCGGACAGGGAACTATGGCTACACCTTC.

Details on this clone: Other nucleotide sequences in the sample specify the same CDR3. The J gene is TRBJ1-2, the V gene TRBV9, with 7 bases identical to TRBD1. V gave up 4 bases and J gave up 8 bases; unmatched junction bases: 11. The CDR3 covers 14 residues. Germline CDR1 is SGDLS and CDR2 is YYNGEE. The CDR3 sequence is CASSHQGGVTGYTF. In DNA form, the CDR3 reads TGTGCCAGCAGCCACCAGGGGGGAGTCACGGGCTACACCTTC.

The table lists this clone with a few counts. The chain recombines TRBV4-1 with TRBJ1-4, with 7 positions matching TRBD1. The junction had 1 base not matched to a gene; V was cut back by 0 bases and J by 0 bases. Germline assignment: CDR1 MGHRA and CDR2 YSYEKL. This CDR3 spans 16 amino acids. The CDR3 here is CASSQEGTATNEKLFF. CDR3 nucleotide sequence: TGCGCCAGCAGCCAAGAAGGGACAGCAACTAATGAAAAACTGTTTTTT.

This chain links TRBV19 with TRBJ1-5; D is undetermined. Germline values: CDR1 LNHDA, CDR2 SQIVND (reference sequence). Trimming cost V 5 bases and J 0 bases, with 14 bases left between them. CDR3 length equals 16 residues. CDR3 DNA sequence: TGTGCCAGTAGTCTCGTGGAGAATTATAGCAATCAGCCCCAGCATTTT. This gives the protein CASSLVENYSNQPQHF.